These 7 T cell receptor beta chains were all obtained from the same sample, sequenced in a study of beta chain features in type 1 diabetes. The entirety of the isolated RNA underwent reverse transcription, so expressed TCRB transcripts were sequenced. TCRdb keeps only in-frame clones here, not all; method: immunoSEQ multiplex PCR. The sample comprises around 310,000 clones, 11% of which are singletons, and 0.015% to 0.02% rests with the top ten. Sequencing was performed on naive CD4+ T cells from blood. These receptors were taken from a woman under 40 in good health.

This clone was found a few times. The chain uses TRBV6-4 and TRBJ2-1; D unresolved. Germline CDR1 MRHNA, CDR2 SNTAGT. Trimming left V 2 bases short and J 9 bases short, with 11 bases between. This CDR3 region has 13 residues. The CDR3 region has the DNA TGTGCCAGCAGTGACGCCCCGAACGGTGAGCAGTTCTTC. Protein sequence: CASSDAPNGEQFF.

This clone was picked up a small number of times. This chain connects TRBV4-3 to TRBJ2-7; 7 nucleotides align to TRBD2. The CDR3 has 16 amino acids. Germline V gives CDR1 LGHNA, CDR2 YSLEER. V was clipped by 4 bases and J by 4 bases; unmatched bases: 13. The DNA of the CDR3 is TGCGCCAGCAGCCCCGGCCCACTAGCGCCTATTTACGAGCAGTACTTC. This gives the protein CASSPGPLAPIYEQYF.

This clone was detected a few times. V and J are TRBV14 and TRBJ1-4; D might be TRBD1 (6 bases). Germline V gene sequence: CDR1 SGHDN, CDR2 FVKESK. Trimming left V 1 base short and J 3 bases short, with 9 bases between. The CDR3 loop spans 15 amino acids. DNA of the CDR3: TGTGCCAGCAGCCAAGGAGGGACACCTAATGAAAAACTGTTTTTT. This translates into CASSQGGTPNEKLFF.

This clone has a handful of counts. The J gene is TRBJ1-2, the V gene TRBV6-6, with a weak D call TRBD1 (5 bases). Germline-derived CDR1 and CDR2 are MNHNY and SVGAGI (reference sequence). V dropped 5 bases and J dropped 0 bases, with 7 bases sitting between them. This CDR3 contains 13 residues. In DNA, the CDR3 is TGTGCCAGCAGTCAGGGCGCTAACTATGGCTACACCTTC. Its translation: CASSQGANYGYTF.

The chain joins TRBV4-1 to TRBJ2-1; 11 bases fit TRBD2. Germline assignment: CDR1 MGHRA and CDR2 YSYEKL. The CDR3 loop spans 16 amino acids. Trimming cost V 1 base and J 9 bases; bases outside gene matches: 8. As DNA, the CDR3 is TGCGCCAGCAGCCAAGCACTAGCGGGAGTAAAGGGTGAGCAGTTCTTC. Translated: CASSQALAGVKGEQFF.

The chain couples TRBV11-1 to TRBJ2-1, with 7 bases matching TRBD2. The CDR3 runs 16 residues. The germline V gene has CDR1 SGHAT and CDR2 FQDESV (reference sequence). V lost 2 bases and J lost 12; bases outside the gene matches: 16. The CDR3 reads CASSLLIAGDAGGQFF. The CDR3, as DNA: TGTGCCAGCAGCTTATTGATCGCGGGGGACGCTGGCGGGCAGTTCTTC.

The table lists this clone with a few counts. The chain is built from TRBV20-1 and TRBJ2-7; D unresolved. The CDR3 is made up of 11 amino acids. The V end was cut by 6 bases, the J end by 4 bases, with 10 bases between. Germline V gene lookup returns CDR1 DFQATT and CDR2 SNEGSKA (reference sequence). The CDR3: CSAAPLYEQYF. DNA for the CDR3: TGCAGTGCAGCCCCTCTTTACGAGCAGTACTTC.